One sample yielded the 14 T cell receptor beta chains listed below, sequenced in a study of Ad26.COV2.S vaccination and SARS-CoV-2 variants. The data were produced by immunoSEQ multiplex PCR, yet TCRdb's version contains in-frame clones alone and is incomplete. Counted here are roughly 420,000 clones, roughly 90% occurring once; the ten biggest clones make up 3.6%. Specified treatment: 15 to 20 received Ad26.COV2.S at low or high dose, single or two shots; several received placebo; per-sample allocation not given. Collection of the samples took place on day 63 after the first injection of vaccine or placebo. This sample comprised peripheral blood, obtained in a trial of Ad26.COV2.S vaccine versus placebo. The source is a person aged 18-65 years who received the Ad26.COV2.S COVID-19 vaccine or a placebo.

On this clone: In the same sample, other DNA sequences code for this CDR3. This chain joins TRBV6-2 or TRBV6-3 and TRBJ2-7, with 10 bases fitting TRBD1. The CDR3 has 14 amino acids. Trimming took 2 bases from V and 3 from J; bases not matched to a gene: 1. CDR1 is MNHEY, CDR2 SVGEGT, per germline. The CDR3 loop is CASSYGTGVYEQYF. The CDR3 region has the DNA TGTGCCAGCAGTTACGGGACAGGGGTCTACGAGCAGTACTTC.

V usage is TRBV19 and J usage is TRBJ1-1, with D unresolved. Germline-derived CDR1 and CDR2 are LNHDA and SQIVND (reference sequence). Trimming removed 7 bases from V and 0 bases from J, with 15 bases in between. The CDR3 length is 15 residues. In DNA form, the CDR3 reads TGTGCCAGTAAGATTCGCGGGCTAATGAACACTGAAGCTTTCTTT. It translates to CASKIRGLMNTEAFF.

The chain links TRBV5-1 to TRBJ1-5; TRBD1 might be the D (5 bases). In germline, CDR1 is SGHRS, CDR2 YFSETQ. The V end was cut by 0 bases, the J end by 16 bases, with 14 bases between. This CDR3 contains 12 residues. The CDR3 sequence is CASSLDQGLLHF. The CDR3 DNA reads TGCGCCAGCAGCTTGGACCAGGGCCTGTTACATTTT.

This chain joins TRBV6-1 and TRBJ1-4; D unclear. Germline V gene lookup returns CDR1 MNHNS and CDR2 SASEGT. V dropped 2 bases and J dropped 0 bases, with 10 bases sitting between them. This CDR3 is built from 16 residues. The chain's CDR3 is CASSETTGTTNEKLFF. CDR3 bases: TGTGCCAGCAGTGAAACAACCGGGACAACTAATGAAAAACTGTTTTTT.

The chain recombines TRBV5-6 with TRBJ1-1; a possible D gene is TRBD1 (5 bases). The germline CDR1 and CDR2 sequences are SGHDT and YYEEEE. There are 12 residues in the CDR3. With 2 bases removed from V and 6 bases from J, the gap between germline ends came to 8 bases. Written as DNA, the CDR3 is TGTGCCAGCAGCTTTGGGGGTTCTGAAGCTTTCTTT. It codes for CASSFGGSEAFF.

The V and J genes are TRBV20-1 and TRBJ1-2; 8 bases align to TRBD1. J gave up 7 bases and V 3 bases, and 7 bases lay outside the gene matches. The CDR3 has 13 residues. In germline, CDR1 is DFQATT, CDR2 SNEGSKA (reference sequence). In nucleotides, the CDR3 is TGCAGTGCTAGTCGGCAGGGGGCGGCTGGCTACACCTTC. It specifies CSASRQGAAGYTF.

This chain links TRBV7-8 with TRBJ2-2, with 9 bases identical to TRBD1. The CDR3 contains 17 residues. CDR1 and CDR2 from the germline V gene are SGHVS and FQNEAQ. V was pared by 0 bases and J by 3 bases, with 5 bases of the junction left unmatched. CDR3 DNA: TGTGCCAGCAGCTTAGCGGTGGGACAGGGACACACCGGGGAGCTGTTTTTT. Translated: CASSLAVGQGHTGELFF.

The rearrangement links TRBV10-2 to TRBJ2-7, with 7 bases identical to TRBD2. The J segment lost 4 bases and the V segment lost 10 bases, leaving 1 base of the junction unmatched. The CDR3 loop spans 10 amino acids. CDR1 WSHSY and CDR2 SAAADI come from the germline V gene. CDR3 residues: CATGGYEQYF. The CDR3 DNA reads as TGCGCCACCGGGGGGTACGAGCAGTACTTC.

In this sample, this clone turned up a few times. The chain employs TRBV27 and TRBJ1-2; 11 bases are shared with TRBD1. Germline trimming cut 4 bases from V and 5 bases from J; bases unmatched to any gene: 6. CDR1 is MNHEY, CDR2 SMNVEV, per germline (reference sequence). The CDR3 length is 15 residues. The CDR3 loop is CASSWTGGGGYGYTF. The CDR3, as DNA: TGTGCCAGCAGTTGGACAGGGGGCGGAGGGTATGGCTACACCTTC.

CDR3 DNA: TGTGCCAGCAGCCGGGACAGGGAATACAATGAGCAGTTCTTC. This codes for CASSRDREYNEQFF. The chain carries TRBV6-2 or TRBV6-3 and TRBJ2-1; 9 bases are shared with TRBD1. CDR1 and CDR2 from the germline V gene are MNHEY and SVGEGT. The CDR3 spans 14 residues. After removal of 6 bases from V and 4 bases from J, the junction contained 4 bases not matched to a gene.

The gene calls are TRBV18 and TRBJ2-7, with D unresolved. The CDR3 covers 13 residues. Germline CDR1 is KGHSH and CDR2 is LQKENI. V was clipped by 2 bases and J by 6 bases, with 11 bases between them. Written as DNA, the CDR3 is TGTGCCAGCTCACCAGCTGGGGTGCGCGAGCAGTACTTC. It codes for CASSPAGVREQYF.

This rearrangement joins TRBV9 to TRBJ2-1, with 12 bases matching TRBD1. Germline-derived CDR1 and CDR2 are SGDLS and YYNGEE. The CDR3 contains 18 residues. Trimming removed 0 bases from V and 8 bases from J; junction bases left unmatched: 12. The CDR3 loop reads CASSVGHGTGGAGDEQFF. CDR3 DNA: TGTGCCAGCAGCGTAGGGCACGGGACAGGGGGCGCGGGAGATGAGCAGTTCTTC.

The chain is built from TRBV4-2 and TRBJ2-1; the match to TRBD2 covers 8 bases. Trimming cost V 0 bases and J 4 bases; bases outside gene matches: 5. This CDR3 is built from 16 residues. CDR1 is LGHNA, CDR2 YNFKEQ, per germline. Written as DNA, the CDR3 is TGTGCCAGCAGCCAAGATTGGCGGGGGGCATACAATGAGCAGTTCTTC. Its translation: CASSQDWRGAYNEQFF.

The chain has TRBV19 and TRBJ1-1; D unclear. The germline gives CDR1 LNHDA, CDR2 SQIVND (reference sequence). V was clipped by 10 bases and J by 1 base, with 10 bases between them. This CDR3 contains 12 residues. CDR3 bases: TGTGCCACCGCGACCGGGAACACTGAAGCTTTCTTT. Amino acid sequence: CATATGNTEAFF.